These 8 T cell receptor beta chains were all obtained from the same sample, sequenced in a study of regulatory T cells in long-lasting Graves disease. CDR3-region Arm-PCR and iRepertoire HTBI primers produced the TCR beta libraries. TCRdb analysed the multiplex PCR reads with MiXCR anew, one entry per CDR3 protein. Of a few hundred thousand distinct CDR3 sequences listed, over 15% are singletons. Time point indicated: newly diagnosed GD, antithyroid drugs for less than 3 months. Researchers made the TCR library from RNA that was extracted from PBMCs. These records were also assigned to another study, of T cells in Graves' hyperthyroidism and ophthalmopathy.

This sample comprised peripheral blood mononuclear cells (PBMCs), obtained at new diagnosis, from a patient treated with antithyroid drugs. Every receptor here comes from a man between 40 and 49 years old with Graves disease.

This clonotype showed up just a few times. V usage is TRBV4-1 and J usage is TRBJ2-3; TRBD2 is a possible D gene (6 bases). Germline assignment: CDR1 MGHRA and CDR2 YSYEKL. The CDR3 is 15 amino acids. The V end was cut by 7 bases, the J end by 4 bases, with 18 bases between. CDR3 amino acids: CASKWEARSPDTQYF. The DNA of the CDR3 is TGCGCCAGCAAATGGGAGGCCCGATCGCCAGATACGCAGTATTTT.

The chain employs TRBV2 and TRBJ1-1, with D perhaps TRBD1 (6 bases). Germline values: CDR1 SNHLY, CDR2 FYNNEI. V gave up 4 bases and J gave up 11 bases, with 8 bases separating them. CDR3 size: 10 residues. CDR3 nucleotide sequence: TGTGCCAGCAGTGCAGGGGACGCTTTCTTT. Translation: CASSAGDAFF.

This clonotype was seen more than once but under ten times. This rearrangement joins TRBV6-5 to TRBJ2-4; TRBD1 aligns across 9 bases. The CDR3 covers 17 residues. Germline loops: CDR1 MNHEY, CDR2 SVGAGI. Trimming at V came to 3 bases and at J to 2 bases, leaving 8 bases not matched to a gene. CDR3 nucleotides: TGTGCCAGCAGTTATTCCGGGACAGGGTGGACCAAAAACATTCAGTACTTC. It codes for CASSYSGTGWTKNIQYF.

This chain joins TRBV10-3 and TRBJ2-7, with TRBD2 identical over 10 bases. The CDR3 extends over 15 amino acids. CDR1 ENHRY and CDR2 SYGVKD come from the germline V gene. After removal of 2 bases from V and 6 bases from J, the junction contained 7 bases not matched to a gene. In nucleotides, the CDR3 is TGTGCCATCAGTGAGACTCTAGCGGGGGTGCTCGAGCAGTACTTC. It translates to CAISETLAGVLEQYF.

With regard to this clonotype: This is likely an artifact of a read error, given a far larger clone one base away. The gene calls are TRBV7-9 and TRBJ2-1; D is possibly TRBD1 (6 bases). Germline values: CDR1 SEHNR, CDR2 FQNEAQ (reference sequence). This CDR3 comprises 13 residues. The V end was cut by 5 bases, the J end by 10 bases, with 15 bases between. CDR3 nucleotides: TGTGCCAGCAGCCCGGACAGCACCTACGAGCAGTTCTTC. It specifies CASSPDSTYEQFF.

This clonotype has only a few counts. The CDR3 sequence: CSASSTSGGTKYQETQYF. CDR3 DNA: TGCAGTGCTAGTTCGACTAGCGGGGGGACCAAGTACCAAGAGACCCAGTACTTC. This chain links TRBV20-1 with TRBJ2-5, with TRBD2 matching 13 bases. There are 18 residues in the CDR3. The germline CDR1 and CDR2 sequences are DFQATT and SNEGSKA (reference sequence). The ends lost 3 bases at V and 0 bases at J; junction bases unmatched: 10.

The J gene is TRBJ1-2, the V gene TRBV5-1, with 10 bases matching TRBD1. The CDR3 has 12 residues. Trimming at V came to 4 bases and at J to 12 bases, leaving 6 bases not matched to a gene. CDR1 is SGHRS, CDR2 YFSETQ, per germline. The CDR3 sequence: CASSLRDRGHTF. Here the CDR3 DNA reads TGCGCCAGCAGCCTAAGGGACAGGGGACACACCTTC.

Ten or more counts support this clonotype. The chain links TRBV28 to TRBJ2-5, with D perhaps matching TRBD1 (5 bases). Trimming shortened V by 4 bases and J by 4 bases, and 19 bases separated the two germline ends. Germline CDR1 MDHEN, CDR2 SYDVKM. This CDR3 region has 16 residues. The CDR3 coding sequence is TGTGCCAGCAGTTCTTGGGGCTCTTCGACGGGAGAGACCCAGTACTTC. Translated: CASSSWGSSTGETQYF.